The 9 T cell receptor beta chains given below trace back to one sample, sequenced in a study of blood T cell repertoires in COVID-19. TCRdb's table, derived via immunoSEQ multiplex PCR, lists solely in-frame clones and lacks some. The table shows some 60,000 clones, with about 80% occurring only once. What was sequenced was peripheral blood. All receptors come from a man over 45 with COVID-19, enrolled during active disease.

The rearrangement joins TRBV5-1 to TRBJ2-1, with a possible D match to TRBD2 (5 bases). V lost 1 base, J lost 9 bases, and 20 bases lay in between. Germline V gene sequence: CDR1 SGHRS, CDR2 YFSETQ. The CDR3 is made up of 16 amino acids. The CDR3 sequence: CASSLFGAAGHGEQFF. CDR3 DNA sequence: TGCGCCAGCAGCTTGTTCGGTGCTGCGGGCCATGGTGAGCAGTTCTTC.

The chain couples TRBV30 to TRBJ1-2; TRBD1 matches 7 bases. The germline gives CDR1 GTSNPN, CDR2 SVGIG (reference sequence). This CDR3 contains 12 residues. Unmatched junction bases numbered 5, after V lost 3 bases and J lost 7 bases. This CDR3 reads CAWRQNRGGYTF. CDR3 sequence (DNA): TGTGCCTGGAGACAAAACAGGGGTGGCTACACCTTC. The full variable domain, rest sourced from reference TRBV30 and TRBJ1-2, is SQTIHQWPATLVQPVGSPLSLECTVEGTSNPNLYWYRQAAGRGLQLLFYSVGIGQISSEVPQNLSASRPQDRQFILSSKKLLLSDSGFYLCAWRQNRGGYTFGSGTRLTVV.

The V gene is TRBV5-1, the J gene TRBJ2-2; D gene unclear. V was shortened by 0 bases and J by 0 bases, with 6 bases between the two germline ends. In germline, CDR1 is SGHRS, CDR2 YFSETQ. This CDR3 is 15 amino acids long. The CDR3 here is CASSLARANTGELFF. For the CDR3, the DNA is TGCGCCAGCAGCTTGGCCCGAGCGAACACCGGGGAGCTGTTTTTT.

This chain connects TRBV9 to TRBJ1-3; D is unresolved. The CDR3 has 16 amino acids. Trimming removed 2 bases from V and 0 bases from J, with 12 bases in between. Germline V gene sequence: CDR1 SGDLS, CDR2 YYNGEE. For the CDR3, the DNA is TGTGCCAGCAGCGTCCACGGGGAAGACTCTGGAAACACCATATATTTT. Its protein is CASSVHGEDSGNTIYF.

The chain employs TRBV5-4 and TRBJ1-5; D gene ambiguous. Germline CDR1 is SGHNT and CDR2 is YYREEE (reference sequence). CDR3 size: 13 residues. The germline V and J ends were trimmed by 0 bases and 5 bases, with 6 bases remaining between them. As DNA, the CDR3 is TGTGCCAGCAGCTTGGGCGGAGATCAGCCCCAGCATTTT. Encoded protein: CASSLGGDQPQHF.

This clone was seen only once. J is TRBJ1-4 and V is TRBV6-1, with a weak D call TRBD1 (5 bases). Germline assignment: CDR1 MNHNS and CDR2 SASEGT. This CDR3 comprises 13 residues. Trimming removed 1 base from V and 10 bases from J, with 10 bases in between. CDR3 nucleotide sequence: TGTGCCAGCAGTGAAGTTAGTGGGGCAAAACTGTTTTTT. This codes for CASSEVSGAKLFF.

This clone was counted between two and nine times. The chain combines TRBV24-1 with TRBJ2-2; the match to TRBD2 covers 10 bases. Trimming at V came to 3 bases and at J to 7 bases, leaving 7 bases not matched to a gene. There are 16 residues in the CDR3. The germline V gene has CDR1 KGHDR and CDR2 SFDVKD. CDR3: CATSDALAGVNGELFF. The CDR3 nucleotides are TGTGCCACCAGTGATGCGCTAGCGGGAGTAAACGGGGAGCTGTTTTTT.

This clone has a single count. CDR3 in DNA: TGTGCCAGCAGTTCCCCCGGGGGGGACCACTTT. Translated: CASSSPGGDHF. The chain joins TRBV28 to TRBJ1-6; the D gene is possibly TRBD1 (5 bases). Per the germline V gene, CDR1 is MDHEN and CDR2 is SYDVKM. The CDR3 spans 11 residues. Trimming removed 4 bases from V and 18 bases from J, with 13 bases in between.

The chain is built from TRBV5-8 and TRBJ2-1, with 10 positions matching TRBD1. The CDR3 extends over 14 amino acids. V shed 5 bases and J 7 bases; nucleotides not matched to a gene: 6. Per the germline V gene, CDR1 is SGHTS and CDR2 is YDEGEE. The DNA for the CDR3 is TGTGCCAGCAGGACCGGGACAGGGGATAATGAGCAGTTCTTC. Protein product: CASRTGTGDNEQFF.